The rows below give T cell receptor beta chains drawn from one sample of a study of response to subunit inactivated influenza vaccine. TCRdb called the RT-PCR reads again in MiXCR, with one record for every CDR3 protein. In the table there are hundreds of thousands of distinct CDR3 sequences, around 10% of which are singletons. These data also formed part of another study, on T cells expressing NK-cell markers.

The sequences come from PBMCs from blood, collected on the day of vaccination. These receptors originate from a man aged 50-59 years who received an inactivated influenza vaccine. Both conserved end residues are part of each CDR3. Fields, in order: V gene, CDR3 length, D gene, J gene, clone size, CDR3 protein, CDR3 DNA. D genes are given only for firm matches. Not all rows give a size; the values are once, few, many and, for expanded clones, a class.

v_gene: TRBV7-3; len: 13; d_gene: -; j_gene: TRBJ2-1; abundance: -; CDR3aa: CASSPTVNNEQFF; CDR3nt: TGTGCCAGCAGCCCGACAGTTAACAATGAGCAGTTCTTC
v_gene: TRBV5-1; len: 14; d_gene: -; j_gene: TRBJ1-4; abundance: many; CDR3aa: CASSLAAGREKLFF; CDR3nt: TGCGCCAGCAGCTTGGCCGCGGGAAGAGAAAAACTGTTTTTT
v_gene: TRBV20-1; len: 15; d_gene: -; j_gene: TRBJ2-3; abundance: many; CDR3aa: CSAPVLPHRADTQYF; CDR3nt: TGCAGTGCCCCGGTGCTCCCCCACCGGGCAGATACGCAGTATTTT
v_gene: TRBV5-1; len: 19; d_gene: TRBD2; j_gene: TRBJ2-7; abundance: -; CDR3aa: CASSFSQDRRTSGTWEQYF; CDR3nt: TGCGCCAGCAGCTTTTCCCAGGACAGAAGGACTAGCGGGACGTGGGAGCAGTACTTC
v_gene: TRBV10-3; len: 14; d_gene: TRBD1; j_gene: TRBJ1-2; abundance: -; CDR3aa: CAISEGTGGDGYTF; CDR3nt: TGTGCCATCAGTGAGGGGACAGGGGGCGATGGCTACACCTTC
v_gene: TRBV20-1; len: 13; d_gene: -; j_gene: TRBJ2-5; abundance: few; CDR3aa: CSARLAGLETQYF; CDR3nt: TGCAGTGCTAGATTGGCAGGACTAGAGACCCAGTACTTC
v_gene: TRBV7-8; len: 13; d_gene: -; j_gene: TRBJ1-4; abundance: few; CDR3aa: CASSFRGSEKLFF; CDR3nt: TGTGCCAGCAGCTTCCGCGGGTCGGAAAAACTGTTTTTT
v_gene: TRBV21-1; len: 17; d_gene: -; j_gene: TRBJ2-1; abundance: few; CDR3aa: CASSPTILAGGYNEQFF; CDR3nt: TGTGCCAGCAGCCCCACAATCCTAGCGGGAGGCTACAATGAGCAGTTCTTC
v_gene: TRBV15; len: 14; d_gene: -; j_gene: TRBJ2-5; abundance: -; CDR3aa: CATSGDRHQETQYF; CDR3nt: TGTGCCACCAGCGGTGACCGACACCAAGAGACCCAGTACTTC
v_gene: TRBV24-1; len: 18; d_gene: TRBD1; j_gene: TRBJ2-6; abundance: -; CDR3aa: CATSARDRRSSGANVLTF; CDR3nt: TGTGCCACCAGTGCCCGGGACAGGAGAAGCTCTGGGGCCAACGTCCTGACTTTC
v_gene: TRBV25-1; len: 14; d_gene: -; j_gene: TRBJ1-1; abundance: few; CDR3aa: CASSHWRLGTEAFF; CDR3nt: TGTGCCAGCAGTCACTGGCGGTTGGGCACTGAAGCTTTCTTT
v_gene: TRBV7-9; len: 16; d_gene: TRBD2; j_gene: TRBJ2-5; abundance: few; CDR3aa: CASSPWTSGQQETQYF; CDR3nt: TGTGCCAGCAGCCCCTGGACTAGCGGGCAACAAGAGACCCAGTACTTC
v_gene: TRBV19; len: 15; d_gene: TRBD1; j_gene: TRBJ2-2; abundance: -; CDR3aa: CASEPGQGFTGELFF; CDR3nt: TGTGCCAGCGAGCCGGGACAGGGATTCACCGGGGAGCTGTTTTTT
v_gene: TRBV2; len: 13; d_gene: -; j_gene: TRBJ2-1; abundance: -; CDR3aa: CASTGQQYNEQFF; CDR3nt: TGTGCCAGCACCGGACAGCAGTACAATGAGCAGTTCTTC
v_gene: TRBV28; len: 16; d_gene: TRBD2; j_gene: TRBJ2-3; abundance: few; CDR3aa: CASRRPAAGVMNTQYF; CDR3nt: TGTGCCAGCAGGCGTCCAGCAGCGGGAGTCATGAATACGCAGTATTTT
v_gene: TRBV2; len: 11; d_gene: -; j_gene: TRBJ1-2; abundance: few; CDR3aa: CASTAAGGYTF; CDR3nt: TGTGCCAGCACTGCGGCTGGGGGCTACACCTTC
v_gene: TRBV6-5; len: 15; d_gene: -; j_gene: TRBJ1-6; abundance: many; CDR3aa: CASSHEGGYNSPLHF; CDR3nt: TGTGCCAGCAGTCACGAAGGGGGCTATAATTCACCCCTCCACTTT
v_gene: TRBV5-1; len: 15; d_gene: -; j_gene: TRBJ2-2; abundance: -; CDR3aa: CASSLVSRGTGELFF; CDR3nt: TGCGCCAGCAGCTTGGTCTCAAGGGGAACCGGGGAGCTGTTTTTT
v_gene: TRBV6-5; len: 16; d_gene: TRBD2; j_gene: TRBJ2-1; abundance: -; CDR3aa: CASSYSSQRGYNEQFF; CDR3nt: TGTGCCAGCAGTTACTCGAGCCAGCGGGGTTACAATGAGCAGTTCTTC
v_gene: TRBV29-1; len: 11; d_gene: -; j_gene: TRBJ2-1; abundance: few; CDR3aa: CSLDRYNEQFF; CDR3nt: TGCAGCTTAGACCGGTACAATGAGCAGTTCTTC
v_gene: TRBV24-1; len: 16; d_gene: TRBD1; j_gene: TRBJ2-1; abundance: many; CDR3aa: CATSDVGQGANNEQFF; CDR3nt: TGTGCCACCAGTGACGTGGGACAGGGGGCGAACAATGAGCAGTTCTTC
v_gene: TRBV2; len: 15; d_gene: -; j_gene: TRBJ1-5; abundance: -; CDR3aa: CASSEIGLSNQPQHF; CDR3nt: TGTGCCAGCAGTGAAATCGGTCTGAGCAATCAGCCCCAGCATTTT
v_gene: TRBV3-1; len: 12; d_gene: -; j_gene: TRBJ2-6; abundance: -; CDR3aa: CADWGGANVLTF; CDR3nt: TGTGCTGACTGGGGGGGGGCCAACGTCCTGACTTTC
v_gene: TRBV24-1; len: 14; d_gene: -; j_gene: TRBJ1-5; abundance: few; CDR3aa: CATSQTGTTQPQHF; CDR3nt: TGTGCCACCAGCCAAACAGGGACGACTCAGCCCCAGCATTTT
v_gene: TRBV7-8; len: 17; d_gene: -; j_gene: TRBJ1-5; abundance: -; CDR3aa: CASSGAGGVVGNQPQHF; CDR3nt: TGTGCCAGCAGCGGCGCGGGGGGGGTCGTCGGCAATCAGCCCCAGCATTTT
v_gene: TRBV24-1; len: 15; d_gene: -; j_gene: TRBJ2-2; abundance: many; CDR3aa: CATSDLLANTGELFF; CDR3nt: TGTGCCACCAGTGATTTACTAGCGAACACCGGGGAGCTGTTTTTT
v_gene: TRBV20-1; len: 14; d_gene: TRBD2; j_gene: TRBJ2-1; abundance: -; CDR3aa: CSVQRGGTYNEQFF; CDR3nt: TGCAGTGTCCAGCGGGGGGGCACCTACAATGAGCAGTTCTTC
v_gene: TRBV3-1; len: 17; d_gene: TRBD2; j_gene: TRBJ2-1; abundance: few; CDR3aa: CASSHQGLAGGRREQFF; CDR3nt: TGTGCCAGCAGCCATCAGGGACTAGCGGGAGGGCGGCGTGAGCAGTTCTTC
v_gene: TRBV7-2; len: 16; d_gene: TRBD1; j_gene: TRBJ1-3; abundance: few; CDR3aa: CASSLAGTGTGNTIYF; CDR3nt: TGTGCCAGCAGCTTAGCGGGGACAGGGACTGGAAACACCATATATTTT
v_gene: TRBV20-1; len: 14; d_gene: -; j_gene: TRBJ2-1; abundance: many; CDR3aa: CSARDLSSYNEQFF; CDR3nt: TGCAGTGCTAGAGACCTCAGCTCCTACAATGAGCAGTTCTTC
v_gene: TRBV25-1; len: 22; d_gene: TRBD1; j_gene: TRBJ1-5; abundance: -; CDR3aa: CASSRATGNTLNLKYSNQPQHF; CDR3nt: TGTGCCAGCAGTAGGGCGACAGGGAACACACTAAACTTAAAATATAGCAATCAGCCCCAGCATTTT
v_gene: TRBV28; len: 13; d_gene: -; j_gene: TRBJ2-5; abundance: many; CDR3aa: CASSFDTQETQYF; CDR3nt: TGTGCCAGCAGTTTCGACACACAAGAGACCCAGTACTTC
v_gene: TRBV27; len: 15; d_gene: -; j_gene: TRBJ1-4; abundance: -; CDR3aa: CASSYEAGEVEKLFF; CDR3nt: TGTGCCAGCAGTTATGAGGCAGGGGAGGTTGAAAAACTGTTTTTT
v_gene: TRBV12-3/TRBV12-4; len: 14; d_gene: -; j_gene: TRBJ1-3; abundance: -; CDR3aa: CASGGDSSGNTIYF; CDR3nt: TGTGCCAGCGGGGGAGATAGCTCTGGAAACACCATATATTTT
v_gene: TRBV5-1; len: 16; d_gene: TRBD2; j_gene: TRBJ2-3; abundance: -; CDR3aa: CASRAELAGGRDTQYF; CDR3nt: TGCGCCAGCAGGGCAGAACTAGCGGGAGGGCGAGATACGCAGTATTTT
v_gene: TRBV7-2; len: 16; d_gene: -; j_gene: TRBJ2-2; abundance: -; CDR3aa: CASSWSLGGRTGELFF; CDR3nt: TGTGCCAGCAGCTGGTCATTGGGGGGCCGTACCGGGGAGCTGTTTTTT
v_gene: TRBV28; len: 12; d_gene: -; j_gene: TRBJ1-5; abundance: -; CDR3aa: CASSSLGQPQHF; CDR3nt: TGTGCCAGCAGTTCACTGGGTCAGCCCCAGCATTTT
v_gene: TRBV7-2; len: 15; d_gene: -; j_gene: TRBJ2-1; abundance: -; CDR3aa: CASSLLGQGPNEQFF; CDR3nt: TGTGCCAGCAGCTTATTGGGACAAGGCCCCAATGAGCAGTTCTTC
v_gene: TRBV14; len: 15; d_gene: TRBD1; j_gene: TRBJ2-5; abundance: few; CDR3aa: CASSQVSGGWETQYF; CDR3nt: TGTGCCAGCAGCCAAGTGTCAGGGGGCTGGGAGACCCAGTACTTC
v_gene: TRBV18; len: 16; d_gene: TRBD1; j_gene: TRBJ2-5; abundance: -; CDR3aa: CASSPTGTGIGETQYF; CDR3nt: TGTGCCAGCTCACCTACCGGGACAGGGATCGGGGAGACCCAGTACTTC
v_gene: TRBV12-3/TRBV12-4; len: 15; d_gene: -; j_gene: TRBJ1-2; abundance: -; CDR3aa: CASRAAGQGRYGYTF; CDR3nt: TGTGCCAGCAGGGCCGCAGGGCAGGGAAGGTATGGCTACACCTTC
v_gene: TRBV12-3/TRBV12-4; len: 13; d_gene: -; j_gene: TRBJ2-5; abundance: many; CDR3aa: CASSLGERETQYF; CDR3nt: TGTGCCAGCAGCTTGGGGGAAAGGGAGACCCAGTACTTC
v_gene: TRBV20-1; len: 14; d_gene: TRBD2; j_gene: TRBJ2-1; abundance: -; CDR3aa: CSAPLAGGLHEQFF; CDR3nt: TGCAGTGCCCCCTTAGCGGGGGGCCTTCATGAGCAGTTCTTC
v_gene: TRBV7-6; len: 14; d_gene: -; j_gene: TRBJ2-5; abundance: -; CDR3aa: CASSPSGSIETQYF; CDR3nt: TGTGCCAGCAGCCCGTCCGGGTCCATTGAGACCCAGTACTTC
v_gene: TRBV6-1; len: 14; d_gene: TRBD1; j_gene: TRBJ1-5; abundance: -; CDR3aa: CASRSTGRNQPQHF; CDR3nt: TGTGCCAGCAGATCGACAGGGAGGAATCAGCCCCAGCATTTT
v_gene: TRBV4-3; len: 13; d_gene: -; j_gene: TRBJ2-2; abundance: few; CDR3aa: CASSQDSAGELFF; CDR3nt: TGCGCCAGCAGCCAAGATTCAGCCGGGGAGCTGTTTTTT
v_gene: TRBV24-1; len: 17; d_gene: TRBD2; j_gene: TRBJ2-1; abundance: few; CDR3aa: CATSDLRVAGGYNEQFF; CDR3nt: TGTGCCACCAGTGATTTGAGGGTAGCGGGAGGGTACAATGAGCAGTTCTTC
v_gene: TRBV29-1; len: 13; d_gene: -; j_gene: TRBJ2-1; abundance: many; CDR3aa: CSVVPARVSEQFF; CDR3nt: TGCAGCGTTGTTCCAGCCCGGGTTAGTGAGCAGTTCTTC
v_gene: TRBV28; len: 15; d_gene: TRBD1; j_gene: TRBJ2-5; abundance: many; CDR3aa: CASTVLGDREETQYF; CDR3nt: TGTGCCAGCACCGTATTGGGGGACAGGGAAGAGACCCAGTACTTC
v_gene: TRBV9; len: 14; d_gene: TRBD2; j_gene: TRBJ2-7; abundance: -; CDR3aa: CASSEGSGASEQYF; CDR3nt: TGTGCCAGCAGCGAGGGTAGCGGGGCCTCTGAACAGTACTTC
v_gene: TRBV6-2/TRBV6-3; len: 15; d_gene: TRBD2; j_gene: TRBJ2-3; abundance: many; CDR3aa: CASRTRRREGDTQYF; CDR3nt: TGTGCCAGCAGAACGCGACGCAGGGAGGGAGATACGCAGTATTTT
v_gene: TRBV20-1; len: 14; d_gene: -; j_gene: TRBJ2-5; abundance: -; CDR3aa: CSARELGERETQYF; CDR3nt: TGCAGTGCTAGAGAATTGGGGGAGCGGGAGACCCAGTACTTC
v_gene: TRBV20-1; len: 13; d_gene: TRBD1; j_gene: TRBJ2-3; abundance: -; CDR3aa: CSAKGASMGTQYF; CDR3nt: TGCAGTGCTAAGGGGGCCTCTATGGGGACGCAGTATTTT
v_gene: TRBV9; len: 16; d_gene: TRBD2; j_gene: TRBJ2-5; abundance: -; CDR3aa: CASSVSSGRGQETQYF; CDR3nt: TGTGCCAGCAGCGTATCTAGCGGGAGGGGTCAAGAGACCCAGTACTTC
v_gene: TRBV20-1; len: 16; d_gene: -; j_gene: TRBJ2-1; abundance: -; CDR3aa: CSARHTTGDSYNEQFF; CDR3nt: TGCAGTGCTAGACATACTACGGGGGACTCCTACAATGAGCAGTTCTTC